This entry features one T cell receptor beta chain sequence. The antigen is not known. Clones were read by immunoSEQ multiplex PCR, and TCRdb kept only the in-frame ones, dropping some. The data hold 20,000 to 25,000 clones, with around 67% observed a single time. At the end of less than 12 days of culture, CD4+ T cells were isolated. Each vaccine recipient was nucleocapsid antibody negative and had no prior SARS-CoV-2 infection. The data belong to a study of vaccination effects on CD4 cells after COVID-19. Study-wide context: Viral peptide pools were used in the ViraFEST assay to expand antigen-specific CD4+ T cells, and sequencing came afterward. Cultures used 2.1 million or so PBMC per well, approximately 10 IU/ml IL-2 and around 9.8 ug/ml peptides. Study-wide findings and caveats: Vaccine-induced clones in healthy vaccinees cross-reacted with common cold coronaviruses in only 1 of 255 cases.

Source: CD4+ T cells from PBMCs cultured without peptide, taken before COVID-19 vaccination. The source of this sequence is a human donor who received a COVID-19 vaccine.

CDR3 region: CASSLPRRGSSYNEQFF. For the CDR3, the DNA is TGTGCCAGCAGCCTACCAAGGCGGGGGAGCTCCTACAATGAGCAGTTCTTC. The chain has TRBV7-8 and TRBJ2-1, with 7 bases identical to TRBD2. Germline CDR1 reads SGHVS; CDR2 reads FQNEAQ. Trimming cost V 5 bases and J 0 bases; bases outside gene matches: 10. The CDR3 loop spans 17 amino acids.